The clone carrying this T cell receptor beta chain was observed once. The antigen remains undetermined. Looked up from germline, CDR1 is MNHEY and CDR2 is SVGAGI. The V segment lost 7 bases and the J segment 0 bases; nucleotides outside the gene matches: 3. The length of the CDR3 is 15 residues. The data were obtained in a study of vaccination effects on CD4 cells after COVID-19. For the study at large: Sampling occurred a median 72 days post second dose, range 14 to 241.

Libraries were prepared by immunoSEQ multiplex PCR; TCRdb keeps only in-frame clonotypes and omits some of them. The sample comprises 50,000 to 70,000 clones, 70% to 80% of which are singletons, and about 2.4% rests with the top ten. It was after 10 days of culture that CD4+ T cells were isolated. Participants were vaccinated with two doses of either the BNT162b2 or mRNA-1273 vaccine. Each vaccine recipient was nucleocapsid antibody negative and had no prior SARS-CoV-2 infection. It was on days 3 and 7 that half the medium was replaced with IL-2 medium. Study-level findings and limits: In the late period after vaccination, infection- and vaccine-induced clones contracted markedly.

The receptor was isolated from a human donor who received a COVID-19 vaccine. V and J are TRBV6-5 and TRBJ1-1; TRBD1 matches 12 bases. The specimen was CD4+ T cells from PBMCs cultured without peptide, collected after COVID-19 vaccination. The CDR3 sequence is CASTRDRGLNTEAFF. The CDR3 bases are TGTGCCAGCACTAGGGACAGGGGGCTGAACACTGAAGCTTTCTTT.